What follows is one TCR beta chain and its context. What it binds is not known. V gave up 5 bases and J gave up 1 base, with 8 bases separating them. The CDR3 consists of 14 residues. Germline values: CDR1 MGHRA, CDR2 YSYEKL. The data were obtained in a study of cytomegalovirus exposure and HLA in healthy donors. Donors counted as nominally healthy when sampled, yet unrecorded immune exposures were likely. Findings and caveats of the study: A later analysis found common viral pathogens apparently linked to several of the most significant clusters. Reports described diagnosis of cytomegalovirus status by the classifier as highly specific and sensitive. Only CMV serostatus was available as immune exposure information.

PCR used 60 Vbeta primers and 13 Jbeta primers. Data came from immunoSEQ multiplex PCR; TCRdb stores just in-frame clones and leaves some out. The sample includes about 160,000 clones, 70% to 80% of them seen just once. The chain uses TRBV4-1 and TRBJ2-2; D possibly corresponds to TRBD1 (6 bases). The TCR comes from a human donor in good health. Input material: PBMCs. CDR3: CASSRQVNTGELFF. CDR3 in DNA: TGCGCCAGCAGCAGACAGGTGAACACCGGGGAGCTGTTTTTT.